The present T cell receptor (beta chain) was sequenced within a study of beta chain features in type 1 diabetes. Remarks on this clone: The antigen is not known.

Germline V gene lookup returns CDR1 WSHSY and CDR2 SAAADI. This CDR3 region has 13 residues. The V end was cut by 8 bases, the J end by 5 bases, with 15 bases between. A sort by CD45RO/CCR7/CD25/CD127/CD95/CD27 yielded CD4+ naive, central memory, regulatory and stem cell-like memory cells. The investigators reverse transcribed all of the isolated RNA, so they sequenced expressed TCRB transcripts. Clones were sequenced by immunoSEQ multiplex PCR, and TCRdb holds only the in-frame ones, with some missing. The sample yields 300,000 to 350,000 clones, 7% to 10% seen once. Study observations and caveats: More deletions and fewer insertions at VDJ junctions were found in patients with type 1 diabetes. It was not settled here whether HLA type affects TCRB rearrangement. Among patients with Type 1 diabetes, TCRB CDR3s were moderately but significantly shorter in every one of the four CD4+ subsets.

The clonotype was recovered from a man aged 25-45 years with type 1 diabetes. The J gene is TRBJ1-2, the V gene TRBV10-2, with D unresolved. The sequencing input was central memory CD4+ T cells from blood. CDR3 region: CASSPGFYYGYTF. DNA of the CDR3: TGCGCCAGCTCTCCGGGTTTTTATTATGGCTACACCTTC.